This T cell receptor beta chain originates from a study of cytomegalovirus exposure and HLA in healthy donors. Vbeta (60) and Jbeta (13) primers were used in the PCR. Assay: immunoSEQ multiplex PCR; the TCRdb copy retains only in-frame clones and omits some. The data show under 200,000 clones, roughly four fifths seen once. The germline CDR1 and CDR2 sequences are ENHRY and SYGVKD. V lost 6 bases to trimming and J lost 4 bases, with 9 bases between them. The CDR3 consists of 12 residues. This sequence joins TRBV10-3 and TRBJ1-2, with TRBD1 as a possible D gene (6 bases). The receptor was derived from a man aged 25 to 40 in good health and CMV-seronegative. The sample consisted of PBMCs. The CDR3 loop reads CAIRTGIYGYTF. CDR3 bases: TGTGCCATCAGGACAGGCATCTATGGCTACACCTTC.